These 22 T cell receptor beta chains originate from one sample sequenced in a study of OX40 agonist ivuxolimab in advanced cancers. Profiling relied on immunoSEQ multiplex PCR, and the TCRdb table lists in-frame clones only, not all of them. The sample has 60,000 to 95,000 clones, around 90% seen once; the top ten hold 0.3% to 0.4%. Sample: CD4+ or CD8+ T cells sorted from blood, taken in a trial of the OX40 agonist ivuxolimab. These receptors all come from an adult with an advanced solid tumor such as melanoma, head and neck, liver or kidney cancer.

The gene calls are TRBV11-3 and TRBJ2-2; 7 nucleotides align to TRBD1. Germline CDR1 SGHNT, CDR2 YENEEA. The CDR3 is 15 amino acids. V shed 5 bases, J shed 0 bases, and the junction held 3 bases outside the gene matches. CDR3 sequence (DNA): TGTGCCAGCAGCCAAGGGGGCGCGAACACCGGGGAGCTGTTTTTT. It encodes CASSQGGANTGELFF.

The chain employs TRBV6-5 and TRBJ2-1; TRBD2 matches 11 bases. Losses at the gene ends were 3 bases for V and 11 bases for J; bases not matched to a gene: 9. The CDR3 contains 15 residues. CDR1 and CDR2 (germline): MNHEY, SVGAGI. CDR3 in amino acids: CASSYELAGVVKQFF. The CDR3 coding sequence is TGTGCCAGCAGTTATGAACTAGCGGGGGTCGTAAAGCAGTTCTTC.

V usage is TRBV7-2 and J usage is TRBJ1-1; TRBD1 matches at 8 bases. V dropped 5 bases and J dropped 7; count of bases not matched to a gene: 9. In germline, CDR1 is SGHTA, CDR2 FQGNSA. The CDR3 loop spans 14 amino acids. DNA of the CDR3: TGTGCCAGCAGCCGCCGGACAGGGACGGGTGAAGCTTTCTTT. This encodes CASSRRTGTGEAFF.

This CDR3 is CAISDTGGRDTEAFF. The CDR3 region has the DNA TGTGCCATCAGTGATACAGGGGGCAGGGACACTGAAGCTTTCTTT. The chain joins TRBV10-3 to TRBJ1-1; 9 bases agree with TRBD1. V shed 3 bases and J 3 bases; nucleotides not matched to a gene: 5. This CDR3 is 15 amino acids long. Germline-derived CDR1 and CDR2 are ENHRY and SYGVKD.

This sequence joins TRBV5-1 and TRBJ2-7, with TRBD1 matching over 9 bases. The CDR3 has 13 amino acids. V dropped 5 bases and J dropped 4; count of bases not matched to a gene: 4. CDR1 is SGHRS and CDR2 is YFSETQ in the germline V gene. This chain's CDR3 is CASRQGQGYEQYF. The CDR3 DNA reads TGCGCCAGCAGACAGGGACAGGGTTACGAGCAGTACTTC. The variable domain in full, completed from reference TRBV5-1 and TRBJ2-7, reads KAGVTQTPRYLIKTRGQQVTLSCSPISGHRSVSWYQQTPGQGLQFLFEYFSETQRNKGNFPGRFSGRQFSNSRSEMNVSTLELGDSALYLCASRQGQGYEQYFGPGTRLTVT.

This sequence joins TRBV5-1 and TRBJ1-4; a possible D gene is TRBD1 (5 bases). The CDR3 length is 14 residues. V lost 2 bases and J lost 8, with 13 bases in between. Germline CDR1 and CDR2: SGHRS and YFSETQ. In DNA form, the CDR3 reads TGCGCCAGCAGCTTAGTAGGGGCGGAAGAAAAACTGTTTTTT. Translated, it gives CASSLVGAEEKLFF.

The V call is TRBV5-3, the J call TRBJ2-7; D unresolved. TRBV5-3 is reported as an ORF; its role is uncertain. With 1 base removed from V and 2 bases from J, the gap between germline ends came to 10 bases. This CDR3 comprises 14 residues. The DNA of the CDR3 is TGTGCCAGAAGCTTGCGCACCGCGACCTACGAGCAGTACTTC. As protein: CARSLRTATYEQYF.

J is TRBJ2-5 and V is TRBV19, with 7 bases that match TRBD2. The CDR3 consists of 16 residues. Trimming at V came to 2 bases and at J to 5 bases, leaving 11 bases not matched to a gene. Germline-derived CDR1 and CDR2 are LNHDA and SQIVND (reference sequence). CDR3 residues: CASSIRAGTIGETQYF. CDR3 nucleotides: TGTGCCAGTAGTATAAGGGCCGGGACTATTGGGGAGACCCAGTACTTC.

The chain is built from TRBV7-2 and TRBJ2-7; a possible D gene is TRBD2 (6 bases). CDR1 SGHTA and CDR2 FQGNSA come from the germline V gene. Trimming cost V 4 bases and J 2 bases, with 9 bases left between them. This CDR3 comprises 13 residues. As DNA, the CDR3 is TGTGCCAGCAGCTCCCGACTAGCCTACGAGCAGTACTTC. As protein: CASSSRLAYEQYF.

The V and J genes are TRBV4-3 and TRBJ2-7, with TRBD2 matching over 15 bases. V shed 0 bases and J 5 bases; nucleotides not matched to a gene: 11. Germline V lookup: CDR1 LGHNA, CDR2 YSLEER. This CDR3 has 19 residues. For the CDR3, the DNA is TGCGCCAGCAGCCAAGATTTGGGACTAGCGGGGGGCCTCGGCGACGAGCAGTACTTC. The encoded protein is CASSQDLGLAGGLGDEQYF.

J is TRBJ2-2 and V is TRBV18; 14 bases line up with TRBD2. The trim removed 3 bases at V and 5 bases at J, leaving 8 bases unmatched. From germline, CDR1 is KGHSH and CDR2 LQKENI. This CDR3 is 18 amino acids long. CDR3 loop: CASSPGLAGEKRTGELFF. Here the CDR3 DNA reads TGTGCCAGCTCACCGGGACTAGCGGGGGAAAAGCGTACCGGGGAGCTGTTTTTT.

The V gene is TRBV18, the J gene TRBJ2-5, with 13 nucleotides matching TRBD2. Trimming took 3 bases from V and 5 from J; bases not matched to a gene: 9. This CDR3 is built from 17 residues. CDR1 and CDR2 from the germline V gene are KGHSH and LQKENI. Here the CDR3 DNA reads TGTGCCAGCTCACCCGGGACTAGCGGGACCGGACTGGAGACCCAGTACTTC. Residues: CASSPGTSGTGLETQYF.

The CDR3 DNA follows: TGTGCCAGCAGTCCCGAGCAGCTTAGGTACGAGCAGTACTTC. Amino acids: CASSPEQLRYEQYF. The V gene is TRBV28, the J gene TRBJ2-7, with D uncertain. The CDR3 totals 14 residues. CDR1 and CDR2 (germline): MDHEN, SYDVKM. Trimming stripped 5 bases from V and 4 bases from J, with 15 bases between.

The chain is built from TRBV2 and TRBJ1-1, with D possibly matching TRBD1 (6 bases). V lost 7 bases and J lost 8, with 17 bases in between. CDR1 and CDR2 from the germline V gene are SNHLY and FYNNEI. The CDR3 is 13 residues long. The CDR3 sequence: CASTRGAEREAFF. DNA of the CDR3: TGTGCCAGCACCCGGGGGGCCGAAAGGGAAGCTTTCTTT.

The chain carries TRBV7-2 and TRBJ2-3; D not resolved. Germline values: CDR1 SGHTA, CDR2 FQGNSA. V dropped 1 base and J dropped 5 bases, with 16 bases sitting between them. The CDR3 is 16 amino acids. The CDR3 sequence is CASSLVGISSGDTQYF. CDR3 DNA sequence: TGTGCCAGCAGCTTAGTGGGGATATCCTCGGGAGATACGCAGTATTTT.

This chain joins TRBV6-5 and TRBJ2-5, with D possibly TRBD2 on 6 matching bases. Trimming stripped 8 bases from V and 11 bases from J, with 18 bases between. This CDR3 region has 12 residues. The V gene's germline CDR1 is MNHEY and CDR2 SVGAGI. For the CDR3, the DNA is TGTGCCAGCGCTAGCGCCGAGAACCTGCAGTACTTC. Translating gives CASASAENLQYF.

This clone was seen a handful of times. For the CDR3, the DNA is TGTGCCAGCTCACCACCGCACAGGGGAGTAGGGCAGTACTTC. It codes for CASSPPHRGVGQYF. This chain links TRBV18 with TRBJ2-7, with 7 bases that match TRBD1. J lost 9 bases, V lost 0 bases, and 8 bases had no gene match. The CDR3 runs 14 residues. Germline V gene lookup returns CDR1 KGHSH and CDR2 LQKENI. The complete variable domain, with remaining parts taken from reference TRBV18 and TRBJ2-7, reads NAGVMQNPRHLVRRRGQEARLRCSPMKGHSHVYWYRQLPEEGLKFMVYLQKENIIDESGMPKERFSAEFPKEGPSILRIQQVVRGDSAAYFCASSPPHRGVGQYFGPGTRLTVT.

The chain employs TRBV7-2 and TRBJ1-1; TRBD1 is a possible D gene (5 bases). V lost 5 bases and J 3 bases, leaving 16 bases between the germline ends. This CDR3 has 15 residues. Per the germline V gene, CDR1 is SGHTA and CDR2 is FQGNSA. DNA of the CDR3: TGTGCCAGCAGCCCAGAATTCAGGGCGGACACTGAAGCTTTCTTT. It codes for CASSPEFRADTEAFF.

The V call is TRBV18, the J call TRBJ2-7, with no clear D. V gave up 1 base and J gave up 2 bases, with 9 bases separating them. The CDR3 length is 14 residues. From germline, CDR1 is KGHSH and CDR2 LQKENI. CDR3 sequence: CASSPRTQPYEQYF. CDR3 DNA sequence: TGTGCCAGCTCACCACGTACACAACCCTACGAGCAGTACTTC.

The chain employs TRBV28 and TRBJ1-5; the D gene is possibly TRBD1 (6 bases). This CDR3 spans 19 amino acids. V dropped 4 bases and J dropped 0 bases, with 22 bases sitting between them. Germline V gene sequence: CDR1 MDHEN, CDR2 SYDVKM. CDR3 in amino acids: CASSSWQGTVADSNQPQHF. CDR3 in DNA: TGTGCCAGCAGTTCTTGGCAGGGGACGGTTGCGGATAGCAATCAGCCCCAGCATTTT.

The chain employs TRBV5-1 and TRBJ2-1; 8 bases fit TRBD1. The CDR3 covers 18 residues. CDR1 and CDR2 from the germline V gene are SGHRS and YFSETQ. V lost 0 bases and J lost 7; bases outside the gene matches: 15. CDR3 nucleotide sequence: TGCGCCAGCAGCTTGGTAATGTCCGGACAGGGTGTAAATAATGAGCAGTTCTTC. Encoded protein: CASSLVMSGQGVNNEQFF. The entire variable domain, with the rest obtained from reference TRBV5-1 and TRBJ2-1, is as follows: KAGVTQTPRYLIKTRGQQVTLSCSPISGHRSVSWYQQTPGQGLQFLFEYFSETQRNKGNFPGRFSGRQFSNSRSEMNVSTLELGDSALYLCASSLVMSGQGVNNEQFFGPGTRLTVL.

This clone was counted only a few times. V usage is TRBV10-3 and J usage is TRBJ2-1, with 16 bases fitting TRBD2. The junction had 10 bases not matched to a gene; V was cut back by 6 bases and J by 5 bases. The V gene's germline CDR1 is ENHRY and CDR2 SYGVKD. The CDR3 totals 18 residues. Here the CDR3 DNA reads TGTGCCATCAGAGGGACTAGCGGGGGGGCTGGTATCGACAATGAGCAGTTCTTC. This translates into CAIRGTSGGAGIDNEQFF.